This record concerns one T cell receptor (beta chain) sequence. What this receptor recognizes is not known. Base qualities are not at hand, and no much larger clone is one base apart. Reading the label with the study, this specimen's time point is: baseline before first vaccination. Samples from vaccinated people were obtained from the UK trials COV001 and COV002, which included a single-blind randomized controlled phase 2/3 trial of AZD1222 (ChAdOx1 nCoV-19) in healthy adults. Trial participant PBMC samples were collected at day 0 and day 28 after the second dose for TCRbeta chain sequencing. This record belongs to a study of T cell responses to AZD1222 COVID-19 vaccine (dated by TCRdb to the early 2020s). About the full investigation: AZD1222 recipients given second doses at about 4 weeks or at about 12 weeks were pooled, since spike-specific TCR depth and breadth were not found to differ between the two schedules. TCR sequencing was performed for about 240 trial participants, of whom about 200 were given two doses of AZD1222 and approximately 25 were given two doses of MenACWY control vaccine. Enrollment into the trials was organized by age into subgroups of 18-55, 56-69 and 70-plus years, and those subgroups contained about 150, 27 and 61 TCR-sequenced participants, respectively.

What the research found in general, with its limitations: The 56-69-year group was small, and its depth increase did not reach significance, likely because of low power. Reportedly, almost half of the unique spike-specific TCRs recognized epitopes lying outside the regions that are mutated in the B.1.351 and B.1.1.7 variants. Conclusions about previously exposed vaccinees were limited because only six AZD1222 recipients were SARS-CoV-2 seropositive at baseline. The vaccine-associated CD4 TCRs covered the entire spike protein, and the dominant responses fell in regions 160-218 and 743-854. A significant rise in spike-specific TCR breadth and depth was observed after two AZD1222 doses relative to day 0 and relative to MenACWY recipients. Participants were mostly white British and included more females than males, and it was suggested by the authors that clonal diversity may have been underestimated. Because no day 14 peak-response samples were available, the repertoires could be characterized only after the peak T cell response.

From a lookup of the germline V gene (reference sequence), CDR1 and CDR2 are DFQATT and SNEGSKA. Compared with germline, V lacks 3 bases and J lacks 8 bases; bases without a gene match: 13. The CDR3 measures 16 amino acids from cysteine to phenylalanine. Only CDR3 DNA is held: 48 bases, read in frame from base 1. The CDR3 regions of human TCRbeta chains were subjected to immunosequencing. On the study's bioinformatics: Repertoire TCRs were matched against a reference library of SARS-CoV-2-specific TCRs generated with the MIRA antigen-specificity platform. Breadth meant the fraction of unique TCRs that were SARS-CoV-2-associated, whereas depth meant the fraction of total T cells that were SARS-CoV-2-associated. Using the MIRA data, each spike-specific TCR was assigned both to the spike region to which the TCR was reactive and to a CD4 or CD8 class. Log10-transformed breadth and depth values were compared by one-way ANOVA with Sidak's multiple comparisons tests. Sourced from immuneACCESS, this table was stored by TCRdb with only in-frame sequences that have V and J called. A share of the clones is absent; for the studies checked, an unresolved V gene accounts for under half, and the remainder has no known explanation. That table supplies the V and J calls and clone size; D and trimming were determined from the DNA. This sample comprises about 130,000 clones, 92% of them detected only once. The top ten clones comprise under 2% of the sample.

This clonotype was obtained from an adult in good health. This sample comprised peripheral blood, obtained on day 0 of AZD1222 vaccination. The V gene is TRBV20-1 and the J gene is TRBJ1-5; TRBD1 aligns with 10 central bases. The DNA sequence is TGCAGTGCTAGTTTGGGGGTGACAGGGGGCTTTGAGCCCCAGCATTTT. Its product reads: CSASLGVTGGFEPQHF.